The 7 T cell receptor beta chains presented below share a single source sample, sequenced in a study of Graves' ophthalmopathy and Graves' hyperthyroidism. The sequenced template was RNA, covering the TCR beta CDR3 region. The first round was an RT-PCR with HTBI primers, and the second round was a multiplex PCR. TCRdb ran MiXCR on the multiplex PCR reads and lists one entry per CDR3 protein. This repertoire shows some 1.1 million distinct CDR3 sequences, about 36% found once; its top ten account for around 10%. What was sequenced was peripheral blood or thyroid tissue (not recorded which). Receptor source: an adult man with Graves' hyperthyroidism.

This clonotype was counted at least ten times. The V and J genes are TRBV7-6 and TRBJ2-6; D gene ambiguous. There are 14 residues in the CDR3. V gave up 5 bases and J gave up 2 bases, with 7 bases separating them. Germline lookup yields CDR1 SGHVS and CDR2 FNYEAQ. The CDR3 nucleotides are TGTGCCAGCAGCCTTGATACTGGGGCCAACGTCCTGACTTTC. Protein product: CASSLDTGANVLTF. The variable domain in full, completed from reference TRBV7-6 and TRBJ2-6, reads GAGVSQSPRYKVTKRGQDVALRCDPISGHVSLYWYRQALGQGPEFLTYFNYEAQQDKSGLPNDRFSAERPEGSISTLTIQRTEQRDSAMYRCASSLDTGANVLTFGAGSRLTVL.

This clonotype was detected only a few times. V usage is TRBV4-1 and J usage is TRBJ1-6; D not certain. The V end lost 3 bases, the J end lost 8 bases, and 17 bases lay between the germline ends. The CDR3 length is 16 residues. The germline gives CDR1 MGHRA, CDR2 YSYEKL. The CDR3, as DNA: TGCGCCAGCAGCCAGGGCACCCCGCTCTCCTATTCACCCCTCCACTTT. This codes for CASSQGTPLSYSPLHF.

This clonotype was observed at least ten times. This rearrangement joins TRBV20-1 to TRBJ1-1; D remains ambiguous. Trimming removed 0 bases from V and 4 bases from J, with 12 bases in between. CDR3 length: 14 residues. CDR1 DFQATT and CDR2 SNEGSKA come from the germline V gene (reference sequence). In nucleotides, the CDR3 is TGCAGTGCTAGAGATCTGTCAGGCTCCACTGAAGCTTTCTTT. It codes for CSARDLSGSTEAFF.

This clonotype was counted a single time. The chain links TRBV5-6 to TRBJ1-2; possible D gene TRBD1, 6 bases. V lost 4 bases and J 10 bases, leaving 11 bases between the germline ends. Germline assignment: CDR1 SGHDT and CDR2 YYEEEE. CDR3 length equals 11 residues. Written as DNA, the CDR3 is TGTGCCAGCAGCCCGGGGGGCCACTACACCTTC. Translating it yields CASSPGGHYTF.

V is TRBV5-1 and J is TRBJ2-7, with D possibly TRBD2 on 6 matching bases. CDR3 length equals 17 residues. Trimming stripped 0 bases from V and 3 bases from J, with 19 bases between. CDR1 and CDR2 (germline): SGHRS, YFSETQ. The CDR3 nucleotides are TGCGCCAGCAGCTTGGGTTACCGGGGGAGCTTCAACTACGAGCAGTACTTC. It is translated as CASSLGYRGSFNYEQYF.

This clonotype was observed at least ten times. The V and J genes are TRBV5-1 and TRBJ2-7; 7 nucleotides match TRBD1. CDR3 length: 15 amino acids. The ends lost 4 bases at V and 0 bases at J; junction bases unmatched: 7. Germline assignment: CDR1 SGHRS and CDR2 YFSETQ. Here the CDR3 reads CASSVTGDPSYEQYF. Here the CDR3 DNA reads TGCGCCAGCAGCGTAACAGGGGACCCCTCCTACGAGCAGTACTTC.

Remarks on this clonotype: This clone may be a read error of a much larger clone one base away. V gene TRBV20-1 combines with J gene TRBJ2-5, with D unresolved. This CDR3 has 10 amino acids. The ends were cut back, 2 bases at V and 5 bases at J, with 3 bases in the middle. Per the germline V gene, CDR1 is DFQATT and CDR2 is SNEGSKA (reference sequence). CDR3 amino acids: CSARYETQYF. The CDR3 coding sequence is TGCAGTGCTAGATACGAGACCCAGTACTTC.